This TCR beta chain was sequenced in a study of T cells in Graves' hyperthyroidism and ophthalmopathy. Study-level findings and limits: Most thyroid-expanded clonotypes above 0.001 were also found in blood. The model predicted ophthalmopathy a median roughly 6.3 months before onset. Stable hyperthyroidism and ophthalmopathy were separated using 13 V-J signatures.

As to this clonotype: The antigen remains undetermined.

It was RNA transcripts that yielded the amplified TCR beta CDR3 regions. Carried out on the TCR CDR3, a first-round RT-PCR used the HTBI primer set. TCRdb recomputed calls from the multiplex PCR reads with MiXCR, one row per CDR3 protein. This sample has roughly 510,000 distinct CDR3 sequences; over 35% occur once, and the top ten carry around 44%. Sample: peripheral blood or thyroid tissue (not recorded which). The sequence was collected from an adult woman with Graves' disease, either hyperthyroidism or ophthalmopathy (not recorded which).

CDR3 DNA: TGTGCCAGCAGCTCAACACCGGGGCCAAAAGAGACCCAGTACTTC. Amino acid sequence: CASSSTPGPKETQYF. The chain employs TRBV7-9 and TRBJ2-5; the D gene could be TRBD1 or TRBD2 (5 bases each). The ends were cut back, 4 bases at V and 3 bases at J, with 15 bases in the middle. The germline V gene has CDR1 SEHNR and CDR2 FQNEAQ (reference sequence). The CDR3 is 15 residues long.